Listed below are T cell receptor beta chains from one sample, sequenced in a study of T cell repertoires in cytomegalovirus infection. TCRdb independently ran MiXCR on the reads; one entry per CDR3 protein. The repertoire has a few hundred thousand distinct CDR3 sequences, around a tenth of them found once; the top ten carry roughly 4%. Sequenced: PBMCs. These receptors came from a human donor in good health (CMV status not recorded). Some clones in this sample may be carry-over from other donors' samples. The CDR3 runs from the conserved cysteine through the conserved F or W. The order of the fields is clone size, J gene, D gene, CDR3 length, V gene, CDR3 DNA, CDR3 protein. The D gene is left open where the match is weak. Some rows have no size entry. The others give once, few or many, or a class for an expanded clone.

abundance: many
j_gene: TRBJ2-1
d_gene: TRBD2
len: 17
v_gene: TRBV6-2/TRBV6-3
CDR3nt: TGTGCCAGCAGTGCCTCCGGGACTAGCCTTTCCTACAATGAGCAGTTCTTC
CDR3aa: CASSASGTSLSYNEQFF

abundance: -
j_gene: TRBJ1-4
d_gene: -
len: 18
v_gene: TRBV6-6
CDR3nt: TGTGCCAGCAGTTACTCGAGCCCCCAGGTTTTCGGGAATGAAAAACTGTTTTTT
CDR3aa: CASSYSSPQVFGNEKLFF

abundance: few
j_gene: TRBJ1-2
d_gene: -
len: 13
v_gene: TRBV14
CDR3nt: TGTGCCAGCAGCCCGAATTTTAACTATGGCTACACCTTC
CDR3aa: CASSPNFNYGYTF

abundance: -
j_gene: TRBJ2-5
d_gene: TRBD2
len: 15
v_gene: TRBV5-1
CDR3nt: TGCGCCAGCAGTTTTGGACTAGCGGGTAAAGAGACCCAGTACTTC
CDR3aa: CASSFGLAGKETQYF

abundance: many
j_gene: TRBJ1-3
d_gene: TRBD1
len: 21
v_gene: TRBV4-2
CDR3nt: TGTGCCAGCAGCCAGAAAGCAGCGGGACAGGGGCATTACTCCCCTGGAAACACCATATATTTT
CDR3aa: CASSQKAAGQGHYSPGNTIYF

abundance: -
j_gene: TRBJ1-2
d_gene: TRBD1
len: 15
v_gene: TRBV28
CDR3nt: TGTGCCAGCAGTTTACCCTCAGACAGGGCCCGAGACTACACCTTC
CDR3aa: CASSLPSDRARDYTF

abundance: few
j_gene: TRBJ2-3
d_gene: -
len: 16
v_gene: TRBV9
CDR3nt: TGTGCCAGCAGCGTAGCCAAGACGGGAGCAAGGGATACGCAGTATTTT
CDR3aa: CASSVAKTGARDTQYF

abundance: few
j_gene: TRBJ2-3
d_gene: -
len: 17
v_gene: TRBV18
CDR3nt: TGTGCCAGCTCACCTTCAAACATCCAGGGTGGTGTGCATACGCAGTATTTT
CDR3aa: CASSPSNIQGGVHTQYF

abundance: many
j_gene: TRBJ1-4
d_gene: -
len: 19
v_gene: TRBV7-2
CDR3nt: TGTGCCAGCAGCCTAGGGCTGCGGGGGACATTTGCAACTAATGAAAAACTGTTTTTT
CDR3aa: CASSLGLRGTFATNEKLFF

abundance: few
j_gene: TRBJ2-5
d_gene: -
len: 13
v_gene: TRBV20-1
CDR3nt: TGCAGTGCTTCCTCAGGGATGGGAGAGACCCAGTACTTC
CDR3aa: CSASSGMGETQYF

abundance: -
j_gene: TRBJ2-3
d_gene: -
len: 13
v_gene: TRBV6-2/TRBV6-3
CDR3nt: TGTGCCAGCAGTCCCCACCTGTCAGATACGCAGTATTTT
CDR3aa: CASSPHLSDTQYF

abundance: few
j_gene: TRBJ2-1
d_gene: -
len: 12
v_gene: TRBV7-9
CDR3nt: TGTGCCAGCAGCTCCTGGGACACTGAGCAGTTCTTC
CDR3aa: CASSSWDTEQFF

abundance: few
j_gene: TRBJ1-3
d_gene: -
len: 15
v_gene: TRBV5-1
CDR3nt: TGCGCCAGCAGCCCCACAGCGTCAGCTGGAAACACCATATATTTT
CDR3aa: CASSPTASAGNTIYF

abundance: few
j_gene: TRBJ2-5
d_gene: -
len: 14
v_gene: TRBV6-2/TRBV6-3
CDR3nt: TGTGCCAGCAGTTTTACTCTAGCAGGAGAGACCCAGTACTTC
CDR3aa: CASSFTLAGETQYF

abundance: -
j_gene: TRBJ2-7
d_gene: TRBD2
len: 16
v_gene: TRBV7-2
CDR3nt: TGTGCCAGCAGGGGACCGGGACTAACGGAACTATACGAGCAGTACTTC
CDR3aa: CASRGPGLTELYEQYF

abundance: few
j_gene: TRBJ2-5
d_gene: -
len: 14
v_gene: TRBV7-3
CDR3nt: TGTGCCAGCAGCAGAAAGTGGGAACGAGAGACCCAGTACTTC
CDR3aa: CASSRKWERETQYF

abundance: -
j_gene: TRBJ1-1
d_gene: -
len: 14
v_gene: TRBV19
CDR3nt: TGTGCCAGTGCCAGCGGCCCGGAGAACACTGAAGCTTTCTTT
CDR3aa: CASASGPENTEAFF

abundance: few
j_gene: TRBJ1-1
d_gene: TRBD1
len: 15
v_gene: TRBV7-9
CDR3nt: TGTGCCAGCAGCCGCCGGGAAGTGGGACAGGGTTCAGCTTTCTTT
CDR3aa: CASSRREVGQGSAFF

abundance: few
j_gene: TRBJ2-7
d_gene: -
len: 13
v_gene: TRBV19
CDR3nt: TGTGCCAGTAGTATAGTGGCCAGGGGCGAGCAGTACTTC
CDR3aa: CASSIVARGEQYF

abundance: few
j_gene: TRBJ2-1
d_gene: -
len: 14
v_gene: TRBV3-1
CDR3nt: TGTGCCAGCAGCTCTAGACAGGCATTCAATGAGCAGTTCTTC
CDR3aa: CASSSRQAFNEQFF

abundance: -
j_gene: TRBJ1-1
d_gene: TRBD1
len: 14
v_gene: TRBV7-6
CDR3nt: TGTGCCAGCAGCTCGAACAGGGGAGTCACTGAAGCTTTCTTT
CDR3aa: CASSSNRGVTEAFF

abundance: -
j_gene: TRBJ1-1
d_gene: -
len: 12
v_gene: TRBV25-1
CDR3nt: TGTGCCAGCAGTGCAGGGCTCACTGAAGCTTTCTTT
CDR3aa: CASSAGLTEAFF

abundance: many
j_gene: TRBJ2-5
d_gene: TRBD2
len: 15
v_gene: TRBV7-2
CDR3nt: TGTGCCAGCAGCTCCCGGGGGGGCGGTGGGGAGACCCAGTACTTC
CDR3aa: CASSSRGGGGETQYF

abundance: -
j_gene: TRBJ2-5
d_gene: -
len: 15
v_gene: TRBV12-3/TRBV12-4
CDR3nt: TGTGCCAGCAGTTTAGGGTGGGAAAGCCAAGAGACCCAGTACTTC
CDR3aa: CASSLGWESQETQYF

abundance: -
j_gene: TRBJ1-5
d_gene: TRBD1
len: 15
v_gene: TRBV7-2
CDR3nt: TGTGCCAGCAGCCACTTCGGGCAGGGGGTTCAGCCCCAGCATTTT
CDR3aa: CASSHFGQGVQPQHF

abundance: few
j_gene: TRBJ1-1
d_gene: -
len: 18
v_gene: TRBV5-1
CDR3nt: TGCGCCAGCAGCTTAGGTGGTTCGGGGACGTGGATGAACACTGAAGCTTTCTTT
CDR3aa: CASSLGGSGTWMNTEAFF

abundance: many
j_gene: TRBJ1-2
d_gene: -
len: 14
v_gene: TRBV7-2
CDR3nt: TGTGCCAGCAGCTTAGGAGAGACCCGGTGGGGCTACACCTTC
CDR3aa: CASSLGETRWGYTF

abundance: few
j_gene: TRBJ1-5
d_gene: -
len: 15
v_gene: TRBV20-1
CDR3nt: TGCAGTGCTAGAGATCCCCTAGCGGGCTATCAGCCCCAGCATTTT
CDR3aa: CSARDPLAGYQPQHF

abundance: many
j_gene: TRBJ2-2
d_gene: TRBD1
len: 15
v_gene: TRBV12-3/TRBV12-4
CDR3nt: TGTGCCAGCAGCTTCAGGGGGCAGGGCACCGGGGAGCTGTTTTTT
CDR3aa: CASSFRGQGTGELFF

abundance: few
j_gene: TRBJ1-2
d_gene: -
len: 11
v_gene: TRBV29-1
CDR3nt: TGCAGCATCGGTCTTCAGGATGGCTACACCTTC
CDR3aa: CSIGLQDGYTF

abundance: many
j_gene: TRBJ2-7
d_gene: TRBD1
len: 13
v_gene: TRBV7-2
CDR3nt: TGTGCCAGCAGCTATCAGGGGGCCTACGAGCAGTACTTC
CDR3aa: CASSYQGAYEQYF

abundance: few
j_gene: TRBJ2-1
d_gene: TRBD2
len: 15
v_gene: TRBV5-1
CDR3nt: TGCGCCAGCAGCTTGACTAGCGGGAGTAGCCATGAGCAGTTCTTC
CDR3aa: CASSLTSGSSHEQFF

abundance: -
j_gene: TRBJ1-1
d_gene: TRBD1
len: 15
v_gene: TRBV7-9
CDR3nt: TGTGCCAGCAGCTCCGCCGGGACAGCTCACACTGAAGCTTCCTTT
CDR3aa: CASSSAGTAHTEASF

abundance: -
j_gene: TRBJ1-4
d_gene: -
len: 15
v_gene: TRBV18
CDR3nt: TGTGCCAGCTCACCCGGAGCGGGGAGGAATGAAAAACTGTTTTTT
CDR3aa: CASSPGAGRNEKLFF

abundance: -
j_gene: TRBJ2-3
d_gene: -
len: 14
v_gene: TRBV6-6
CDR3nt: TGTGCCAGCAGGCCTCCTGGACGGGCAGATACGCAGTATTTT
CDR3aa: CASRPPGRADTQYF

abundance: few
j_gene: TRBJ2-1
d_gene: TRBD2
len: 12
v_gene: TRBV20-1
CDR3nt: TGCAGTGCTATTAGCGGGTACAATGAGCAGTTCTTC
CDR3aa: CSAISGYNEQFF

abundance: many
j_gene: TRBJ2-7
d_gene: TRBD2
len: 17
v_gene: TRBV7-2
CDR3nt: TGTGCCAGCAGCCCCTCCCGGGTAGCGGGATCCTCCTACGAGCAGTACTTC
CDR3aa: CASSPSRVAGSSYEQYF

abundance: few
j_gene: TRBJ2-5
d_gene: TRBD2
len: 15
v_gene: TRBV4-3
CDR3nt: TGCGCCAGCAGCCGACGCGGGGGGGCCGGGGAGACCCAGTACTTC
CDR3aa: CASSRRGGAGETQYF

abundance: -
j_gene: TRBJ1-1
d_gene: -
len: 13
v_gene: TRBV12-3/TRBV12-4
CDR3nt: TGTGCCAGCAGAGAACAGGGATCCACTGAAGCTTTCTTT
CDR3aa: CASREQGSTEAFF

abundance: many
j_gene: TRBJ1-1
d_gene: TRBD1
len: 17
v_gene: TRBV7-6
CDR3nt: TGTGCCAGCAGCTTAGGAGGGGGGACAGGTTTGAACACTGAAGCTTTCTTT
CDR3aa: CASSLGGGTGLNTEAFF

abundance: many
j_gene: TRBJ2-3
d_gene: -
len: 12
v_gene: TRBV11-2
CDR3nt: TGTGCCAGCAGCCACTACACAGATACGCAGTATTTT
CDR3aa: CASSHYTDTQYF

abundance: few
j_gene: TRBJ2-7
d_gene: TRBD1
len: 12
v_gene: TRBV29-1
CDR3nt: TGCAGCGGGGGGGACAGGGGCTACGAGCAGTACTTC
CDR3aa: CSGGDRGYEQYF

abundance: -
j_gene: TRBJ1-1
d_gene: -
len: 13
v_gene: TRBV6-6
CDR3nt: TGTGCCAGCACCTGGGACGCCGGCGGGCCAGCTTTCTTT
CDR3aa: CASTWDAGGPAFF

abundance: many
j_gene: TRBJ1-4
d_gene: -
len: 14
v_gene: TRBV28
CDR3nt: TGTGCCAGCAGTTTAAGGGGAATCTGGGAAAAACTGTTTTTT
CDR3aa: CASSLRGIWEKLFF

abundance: few
j_gene: TRBJ2-3
d_gene: -
len: 16
v_gene: TRBV15
CDR3nt: TGTGCCACCAGCAGTTCTAGCGCAACTAGCACAGATACGCAGTATTTT
CDR3aa: CATSSSSATSTDTQYF

abundance: -
j_gene: TRBJ2-1
d_gene: -
len: 17
v_gene: TRBV20-1
CDR3nt: TGCAGTGCTAAGGAGATAGCGGCTCGCCCCCCCTACAATGAGCAGTTCTTC
CDR3aa: CSAKEIAARPPYNEQFF

abundance: -
j_gene: TRBJ2-7
d_gene: TRBD1
len: 14
v_gene: TRBV28
CDR3nt: TGTGCCAGCGGACACAGGGGGCGAGAATACGAGCAGTACTTC
CDR3aa: CASGHRGREYEQYF

abundance: many
j_gene: TRBJ1-5
d_gene: -
len: 16
v_gene: TRBV27
CDR3nt: TGTGCCAGCAGTTTAGGGCGGGACGGTGGCAATCAGCCCCAGCATTTT
CDR3aa: CASSLGRDGGNQPQHF

abundance: many
j_gene: TRBJ2-3
d_gene: -
len: 15
v_gene: TRBV20-1
CDR3nt: TGCAGTGCTCCCCTCCAGGCGGTAAACACAGATACGCAGTATTTT
CDR3aa: CSAPLQAVNTDTQYF

abundance: -
j_gene: TRBJ2-3
d_gene: -
len: 13
v_gene: TRBV12-3/TRBV12-4
CDR3nt: TGTGCCAGCAGACGACGAAGCACAGATACGCAGTATTTT
CDR3aa: CASRRRSTDTQYF